This T cell receptor beta chain was recovered during a study of Ad26.COV2.S vaccination and SARS-CoV-2 variants. Some clones are missing from TCRdb's copy, which holds only in-frame ones; the method was immunoSEQ multiplex PCR. The table lists 40,000 to 55,000 clones, approximately 80% of them singletons. The CDR3 loop spans 16 amino acids. Germline V gene lookup returns CDR1 SGHAT and CDR2 FQNNGV. V was cut by 3 bases and J by 5 bases, with 19 bases left in between. As concerns this clone: Its antigen is undetermined.

Study-level points and caveats: Comparability of non-spike TCR breadth was observed across vaccine and placebo recipients. Overall T cell responses may have been underestimated by the analyses of TCR breadth and depth. Spike-specific TCR breadth ran higher among vaccine recipients than placebo recipients. Reported post-vaccination CD8+ and CD4+ T cell responses to spike showed substantial breadth.

Source: peripheral blood, taken after recovery from COVID-19. This clonotype was sampled from a human donor who had recovered from COVID-19. This chain joins TRBV11-2 and TRBJ2-5; D is perhaps TRBD1 (7 bases). The CDR3: CASSLRGQGGGETQYF. The CDR3 nucleotides read TGTGCCAGCAGCTTGAGGGGCCAGGGGGGCGGGGAGACCCAGTACTTC. Full variable domain (rest looked up from reference TRBV11-2 and TRBJ2-5): EAGVAQSPRYKIIEKRQSVAFWCNPISGHATLYWYQQILGQGPKLLIQFQNNGVVDDSQLPKDRFSAERLKGVDSTLKIQPAKLEDSAVYLCASSLRGQGGGETQYFGPGTRLLVL.